This T cell receptor (beta chain) was retrieved from a study of post-analysis software for immune sequencing data. Across the study: The courses of disease that were included comprised relapsing-remitting, secondary progressive and progressive-relapsing multiple sclerosis. Study-wide points: Versus controls, multiple sclerosis patients showed significantly lower diversity (normalized Chao1). Five or six TRBV segments were more frequent in patients than controls; TRBV5-6, TRBV5-1 and TRBV20-1 belonged to this group. With F measure, samples from one preparation batch clustered together strongly.

Trimming cost V 3 bases and J 3 bases, with 11 bases left between them. The CDR3 length is 13 residues. Germline V gene sequence: CDR1 SQVTM, CDR2 ANQGSEA. This clonotype has at least ten counts. Its specificity is not known. The TCR beta cDNA libraries carried unique molecular identifiers. When about 0.9 to 10 million T cells were used, they gave some 540,000 cDNA molecules. MiXCR, applied by TCRdb to the PCR reads, yields one record per CDR3 protein. The data show a few hundred thousand distinct CDR3 sequences, about 40% seen once. The sample consisted of blood. The chain couples TRBV29-1 to TRBJ1-2; D might be TRBD1 (6 bases). This receptor was obtained from a girl aged 5 to 17 with multiple sclerosis. CDR3 in amino acids: CSVERGSDYGYTF. The CDR3 region has the DNA TGCAGCGTTGAGAGGGGGTCCGACTATGGCTACACCTTC.